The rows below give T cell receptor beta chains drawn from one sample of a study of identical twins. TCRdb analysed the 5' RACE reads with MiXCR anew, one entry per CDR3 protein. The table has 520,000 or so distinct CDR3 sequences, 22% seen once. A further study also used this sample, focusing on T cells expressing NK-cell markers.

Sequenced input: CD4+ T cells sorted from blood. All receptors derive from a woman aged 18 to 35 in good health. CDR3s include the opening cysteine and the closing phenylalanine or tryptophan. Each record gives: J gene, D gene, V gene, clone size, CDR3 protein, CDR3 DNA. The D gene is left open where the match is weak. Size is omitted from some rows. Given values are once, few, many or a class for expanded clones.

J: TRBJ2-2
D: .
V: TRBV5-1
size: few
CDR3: CASSLAIAGSPGELFF
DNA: TGCGCCAGCAGCTTGGCCATCGCAGGGTCTCCCGGGGAGCTGTTTTTT

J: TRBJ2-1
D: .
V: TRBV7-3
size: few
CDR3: CASSLLTNEQFF
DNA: TGTGCCAGCAGCTTACTGACCAATGAGCAGTTCTTC

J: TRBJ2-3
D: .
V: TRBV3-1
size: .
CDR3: CASSQETTDTQYF
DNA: TGTGCCAGCAGCCAAGAAACGACAGATACGCAGTATTTT

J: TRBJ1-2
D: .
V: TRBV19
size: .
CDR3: CASNPGLSNYGYTF
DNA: TGTGCCAGTAACCCGGGACTTTCTAACTATGGCTACACCTTC

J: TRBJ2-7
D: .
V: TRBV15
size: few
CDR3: CATSTRSTGTQSSYEQYF
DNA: TGTGCCACCAGCACGCGGAGTACCGGGACTCAAAGCTCCTACGAGCAGTACTTC

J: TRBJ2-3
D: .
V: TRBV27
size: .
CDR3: CASSLAGAVQDTQYF
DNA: TGTGCCAGCAGTTTAGCGGGGGCCGTGCAAGATACGCAGTATTTT

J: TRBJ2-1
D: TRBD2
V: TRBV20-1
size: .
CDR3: CSALAGASYNEQFF
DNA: TGCAGTGCCCTAGCGGGGGCCTCCTACAATGAGCAGTTCTTC

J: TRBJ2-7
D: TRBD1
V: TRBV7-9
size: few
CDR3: CASSRGTGVSQQYF
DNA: TGTGCCAGCAGCCGCGGGACAGGGGTATCCCAGCAGTACTTC

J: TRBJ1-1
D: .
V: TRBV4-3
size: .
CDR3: CASSQGVWDNTEAFF
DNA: TGCGCCAGCAGCCAAGGGGTGTGGGATAACACTGAAGCTTTCTTT

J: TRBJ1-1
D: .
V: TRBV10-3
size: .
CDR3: CAISALGGVGTEAFF
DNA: TGTGCCATCAGTGCCCTTGGGGGCGTCGGCACTGAAGCTTTCTTT

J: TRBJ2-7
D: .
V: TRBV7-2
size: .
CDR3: CASSFGTVGYEQYF
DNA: TGTGCCAGCAGCTTCGGGACCGTTGGGTACGAGCAGTACTTC

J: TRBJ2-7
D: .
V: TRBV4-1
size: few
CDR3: CASSQDPGTVPSYEQYF
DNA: TGCGCCAGCAGCCAAGATCCGGGGACGGTACCCTCCTACGAGCAGTACTTC

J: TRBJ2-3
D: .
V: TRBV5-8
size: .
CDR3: CASSSRLMGTQYF
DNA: TGTGCCAGCAGCAGCCGACTAATGGGTACGCAGTATTTT

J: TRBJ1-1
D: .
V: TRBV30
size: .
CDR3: CAWEIERNTEAFF
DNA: TGTGCCTGGGAGATAGAACGGAACACTGAAGCTTTCTTT

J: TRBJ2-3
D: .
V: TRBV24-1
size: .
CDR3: CATGGEADTQYF
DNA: TGTGCCACGGGGGGCGAGGCAGATACGCAGTATTTT

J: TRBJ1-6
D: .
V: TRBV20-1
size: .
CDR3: CSASSQGNSPLHF
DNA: TGCAGTGCTAGTTCGCAGGGGAATTCACCCCTCCACTTT

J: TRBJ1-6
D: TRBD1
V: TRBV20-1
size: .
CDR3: CSASPGQRHNSPLHF
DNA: TGCAGTGCTTCCCCGGGACAGCGACATAATTCACCCCTCCACTTT

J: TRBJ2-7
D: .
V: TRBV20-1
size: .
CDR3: CSASDRSYEQYF
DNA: TGCAGTGCCTCCGACAGGTCCTACGAGCAGTACTTC

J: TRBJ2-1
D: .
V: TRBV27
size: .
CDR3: CASSPTGFYGRTNNEQFF
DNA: TGTGCCAGCAGCCCGACAGGGTTCTATGGGAGGACCAACAATGAGCAGTTCTTC

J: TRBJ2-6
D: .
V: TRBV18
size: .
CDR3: CASSPLQGARSGANVLTF
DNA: TGTGCCAGCTCACCACTTCAGGGTGCCCGCTCTGGGGCCAACGTCCTGACTTTC

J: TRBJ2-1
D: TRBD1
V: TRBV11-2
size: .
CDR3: CASSSIGQGSYNEQFF
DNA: TGTGCCAGCAGCTCAATCGGACAGGGCTCGTACAATGAGCAGTTCTTC

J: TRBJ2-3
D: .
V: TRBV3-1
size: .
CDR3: CASSLSGLLDTQYF
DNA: TGTGCCAGCAGCCTTTCAGGACTGCTAGATACGCAGTATTTT

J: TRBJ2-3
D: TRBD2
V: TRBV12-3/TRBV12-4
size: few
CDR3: CASSPLLAGGTDTQYF
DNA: TGTGCCAGCAGTCCTCTCCTAGCGGGGGGCACAGATACGCAGTATTTT

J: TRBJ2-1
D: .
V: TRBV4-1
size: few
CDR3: CASSQLTSPAYNEQFF
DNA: TGCGCCAGCAGCCAACTAACTAGCCCGGCCTACAATGAGCAGTTCTTC

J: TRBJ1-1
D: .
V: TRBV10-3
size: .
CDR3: CAISETGTSKAYF
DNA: TGTGCCATCAGTGAGACCGGGACATCAAAAGCTTACTTT

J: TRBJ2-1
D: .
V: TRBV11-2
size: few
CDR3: CASSKGFSGHIYNEQFF
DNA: TGTGCCAGCAGCAAGGGTTTTTCGGGACACATCTACAATGAGCAGTTCTTC

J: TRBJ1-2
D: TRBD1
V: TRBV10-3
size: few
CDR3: CAIRQGMVYGYTF
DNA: TGTGCCATCAGACAGGGGATGGTCTATGGCTACACCTTC

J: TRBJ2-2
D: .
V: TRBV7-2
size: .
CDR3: CASSLKRGGTGELFF
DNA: TGTGCCAGCAGCTTAAAAAGAGGCGGGACCGGGGAGCTGTTTTTT

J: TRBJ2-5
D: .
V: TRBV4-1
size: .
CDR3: CASSQTGTSKAETQYF
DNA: TGCGCCAGCAGCCAAACCGGGACATCCAAAGCGGAGACCCAGTACTTC

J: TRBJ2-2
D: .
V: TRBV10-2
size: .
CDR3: CATTRQNTGELFF
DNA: TGCGCCACCACCCGACAGAACACCGGGGAGCTGTTTTTT

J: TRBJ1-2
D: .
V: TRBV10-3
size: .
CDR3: CAIRTGVNYGYTF
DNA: TGTGCCATCAGGACTGGGGTTAACTATGGCTACACCTTC

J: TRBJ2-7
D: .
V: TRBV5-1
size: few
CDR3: CASSLEAGGAGSEQYF
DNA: TGCGCCAGCAGCCTGGAGGCTGGGGGCGCCGGGAGCGAGCAGTACTTC

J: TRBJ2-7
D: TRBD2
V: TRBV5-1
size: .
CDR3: CASSRAGARYEQYF
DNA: TGCGCCAGCAGCCGAGCGGGGGCCAGGTACGAGCAGTACTTC

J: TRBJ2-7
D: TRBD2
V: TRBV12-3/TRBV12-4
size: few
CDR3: CASSDSQGLANEQYF
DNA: TGTGCCAGCAGTGATTCCCAAGGACTAGCCAACGAGCAGTACTTC

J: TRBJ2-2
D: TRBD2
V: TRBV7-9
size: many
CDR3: CASSPRTSGTGELFF
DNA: TGTGCCAGCAGCCCCCGGACTAGCGGGACCGGGGAGCTGTTTTTT

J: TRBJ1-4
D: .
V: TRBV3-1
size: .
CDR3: CASSQDYRAEKLFF
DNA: TGTGCCAGCAGCCAAGATTACAGGGCCGAAAAACTGTTTTTT

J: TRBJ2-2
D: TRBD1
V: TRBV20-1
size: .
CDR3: CSARLGQGRTGELFF
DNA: TGCAGTGCTAGACTTGGACAGGGACGAACCGGGGAGCTGTTTTTT

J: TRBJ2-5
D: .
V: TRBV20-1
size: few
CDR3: CSAKADGEETQYF
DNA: TGCAGTGCTAAAGCGGACGGTGAAGAGACCCAGTACTTC